The clone carrying this TCR beta chain came up a few times. Its target is unknown. This CDR3 spans 15 amino acids. Germline trimming cut 0 bases from V and 4 bases from J; bases unmatched to any gene: 4. The germline V gene has CDR1 SGHRS and CDR2 YFSETQ. This entry is derived from a study of identical twins. A single record per CDR3 protein comes from TCRdb applying MiXCR to the 5' RACE reads. The table records under 500,000 distinct CDR3 sequences, more than 13% of them present only once. Study findings and constraints: Rather than following the same donors, the conclusions depended on cross-sectional statistical analysis. Those out-of-frame alpha sequences shared by twins showed an excess of low generation probability.

Another study also made use of these data, one on yellow fever vaccine responses in identical twins.

The material sequenced was CD4+ T cells sorted from blood. This rearrangement joins TRBV5-1 to TRBJ2-3, with 8 bases fitting TRBD2. This clonotype was obtained from a woman younger than 30 in good health. DNA for the CDR3: TGCGCCAGCAGCTTGGACGGGGGGGCTTCAGATACGCAGTATTTT. Protein product: CASSLDGGASDTQYF.